The 5 T cell receptor beta chains below come from one sample, sequenced in a study of cytomegalovirus exposure and HLA in healthy donors. The PCR had 60 Vbeta and 13 Jbeta primers. Using immunoSEQ multiplex PCR, the repertoire was profiled, and TCRdb retains in-frame clones only, with some absent. The table shows over 90,000 clones, with roughly four fifths occurring only once. Source material: PBMCs. These TCRs come from a man between 40 and 49 years old in good health and CMV-seropositive.

The chain has TRBV4-1 and TRBJ2-7; 8 bases are a match to TRBD1. CDR3 length equals 15 residues. The V gene end was trimmed by 4 bases and the J gene end by 7 bases; junction bases not matched to a gene: 12. Looked up from germline, CDR1 is MGHRA and CDR2 is YSYEKL. The CDR3 nucleotides are TGCGCCAGCAGCCGCATACAGGGGGAACTTCGAGAGCAGTACTTC. Translated: CASSRIQGELREQYF.

V and J are TRBV28 and TRBJ2-7, with D possibly matching TRBD2 (6 bases). The CDR3 totals 13 residues. The ends were cut back, 2 bases at V and 5 bases at J, with 10 bases in the middle. Germline CDR1 MDHEN, CDR2 SYDVKM. In DNA, the CDR3 is TGTGCCAGCAGTTTAGTCAGGGAGGACGAGCAGTACTTC. Its protein product is CASSLVREDEQYF.

The chain joins TRBV6-1 to TRBJ2-2; D is possibly TRBD2 (6 bases). The CDR3 contains 16 residues. Germline CDR1 and CDR2: MNHNS and SASEGT. Trimming took 1 base from V and 5 from J, leaving 14 bases between them. CDR3 loop: CASSEVRAGLTGELFF. The DNA for the CDR3 is TGTGCCAGCAGTGAAGTGCGGGCGGGGCTGACCGGGGAGCTGTTTTTT.

V usage is TRBV6-1 and J usage is TRBJ1-2; D gene unclear. Deletions cut 1 base from V and 7 bases from J, with 10 bases between. The CDR3 sequence is 13 residues long. The germline V gene has CDR1 MNHNS and CDR2 SASEGT. CDR3 nucleotide sequence: TGTGCCAGCAGTGAAGGGGCGCGACGTGGCTACACCTTC. This sequence encodes CASSEGARRGYTF.

V gene TRBV10-3 combines with J gene TRBJ1-3, with 7 bases matching TRBD1. Germline V gives CDR1 ENHRY, CDR2 SYGVKD. This CDR3 spans 16 amino acids. V lost 6 bases to trimming and J lost 4 bases; unmatched junction nucleotides: 12. The CDR3 DNA follows: TGTGCCATCAGGAGGGGGACAGACGGGTCCGGAAACACCATATATTTT. Its protein is CAIRRGTDGSGNTIYF.